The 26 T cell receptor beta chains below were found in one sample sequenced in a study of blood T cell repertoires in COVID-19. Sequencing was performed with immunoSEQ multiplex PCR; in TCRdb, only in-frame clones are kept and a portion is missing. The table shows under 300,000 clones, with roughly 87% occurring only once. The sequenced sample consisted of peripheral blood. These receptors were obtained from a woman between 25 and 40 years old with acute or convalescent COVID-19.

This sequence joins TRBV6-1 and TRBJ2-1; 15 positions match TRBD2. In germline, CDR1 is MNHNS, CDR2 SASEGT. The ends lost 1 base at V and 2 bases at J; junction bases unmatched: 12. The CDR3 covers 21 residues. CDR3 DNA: TGTGCCAGCAGTGAAGTTCCAAGGACTAGCGGGAGGGACTCGACCTACAATGAGCAGTTCTTC. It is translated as CASSEVPRTSGRDSTYNEQFF.

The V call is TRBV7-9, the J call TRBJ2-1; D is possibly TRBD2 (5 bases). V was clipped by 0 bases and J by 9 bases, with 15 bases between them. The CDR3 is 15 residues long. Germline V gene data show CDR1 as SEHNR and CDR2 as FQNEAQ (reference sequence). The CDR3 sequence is CASSLAGVIQGEQFF. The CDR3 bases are TGTGCCAGCAGCTTAGCCGGGGTTATCCAAGGTGAGCAGTTCTTC. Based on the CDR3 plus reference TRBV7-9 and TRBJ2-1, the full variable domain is DTGVSQNPRHKITKRGQNVTFRCDPISEHNRLYWYRQTLGQGPEFLTYFQNEAQLEKSRLLSDRFSAERPKGSFSTLEIQRTEQGDSAMYLCASSLAGVIQGEQFFGPGTRLTVL.

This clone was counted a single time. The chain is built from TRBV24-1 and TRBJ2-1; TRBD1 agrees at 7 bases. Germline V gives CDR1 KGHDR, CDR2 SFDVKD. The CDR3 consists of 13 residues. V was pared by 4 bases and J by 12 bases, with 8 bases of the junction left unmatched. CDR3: CATSDQRQGGQFF. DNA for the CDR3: TGTGCCACCAGTGACCAGAGACAGGGCGGGCAGTTCTTC.

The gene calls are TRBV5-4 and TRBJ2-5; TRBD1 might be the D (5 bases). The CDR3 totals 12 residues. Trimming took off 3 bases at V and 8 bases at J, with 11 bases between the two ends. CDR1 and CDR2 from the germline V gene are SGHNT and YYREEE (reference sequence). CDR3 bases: TGTGCCAGCAGCTCCGACAGAGGAACCCAGTACTTC. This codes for CASSSDRGTQYF.

The chain's CDR3 is CASRRANRDRGDEQYF. The CDR3, as DNA: TGCGCCAGCAGACGAGCCAACCGGGACAGGGGCGACGAGCAGTACTTC. This rearrangement joins TRBV5-1 to TRBJ2-7; TRBD1 agrees at 10 bases. Germline trimming cut 5 bases from V and 5 bases from J; bases unmatched to any gene: 13. Looked up from germline, CDR1 is SGHRS and CDR2 is YFSETQ. The CDR3 has 16 amino acids.

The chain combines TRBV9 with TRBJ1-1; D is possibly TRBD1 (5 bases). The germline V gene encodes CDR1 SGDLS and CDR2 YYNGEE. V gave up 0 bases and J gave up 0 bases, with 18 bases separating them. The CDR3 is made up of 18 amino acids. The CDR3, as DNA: TGTGCCAGCAGCGTAGGTGGGGGGATGGGTCCCATGAACACTGAAGCTTTCTTT. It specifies CASSVGGGMGPMNTEAFF.

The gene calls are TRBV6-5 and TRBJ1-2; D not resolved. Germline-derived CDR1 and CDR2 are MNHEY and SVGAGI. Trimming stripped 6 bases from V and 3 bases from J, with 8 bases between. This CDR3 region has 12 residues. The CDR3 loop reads CASRPSDYGYTF. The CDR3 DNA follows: TGTGCCAGCAGACCCAGCGACTATGGCTACACCTTC.

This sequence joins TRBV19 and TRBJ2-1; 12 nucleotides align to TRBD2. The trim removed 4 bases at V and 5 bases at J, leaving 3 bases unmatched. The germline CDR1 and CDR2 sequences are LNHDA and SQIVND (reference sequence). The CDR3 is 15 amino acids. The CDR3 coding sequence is TGTGCCAGTAGTACCAGGACTAGCGGGAACAATGAGCAGTTCTTC. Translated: CASSTRTSGNNEQFF. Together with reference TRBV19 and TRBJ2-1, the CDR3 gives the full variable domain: DGGITQSPKYLFRKEGQNVTLSCEQNLNHDAMYWYRQDPGQGLRLIYYSQIVNDFQKGDIAEGYSVSREKKESFPLTVTSAQKNPTAFYLCASSTRTSGNNEQFFGPGTRLTVL.

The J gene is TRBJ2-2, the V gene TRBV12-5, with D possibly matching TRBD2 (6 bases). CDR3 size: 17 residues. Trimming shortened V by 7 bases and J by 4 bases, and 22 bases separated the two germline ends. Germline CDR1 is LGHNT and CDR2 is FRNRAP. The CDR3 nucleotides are TGTGCTAGTGCCCACCCCGCTAGCGAGACTGTCACCGGGGAGCTGTTTTTT. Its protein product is CASAHPASETVTGELFF.

In nucleotides, the CDR3 is TGTGCCAGCAGACTAGCAACCGGGGAGCTGTTTTTT. Its translation is CASRLATGELFF. This chain uses TRBV12-3 or TRBV12-4 with TRBJ2-2, with D perhaps matching TRBD2 (6 bases). The CDR3 runs 12 residues. Deletions cut 6 bases from V and 5 bases from J, with 7 bases between.

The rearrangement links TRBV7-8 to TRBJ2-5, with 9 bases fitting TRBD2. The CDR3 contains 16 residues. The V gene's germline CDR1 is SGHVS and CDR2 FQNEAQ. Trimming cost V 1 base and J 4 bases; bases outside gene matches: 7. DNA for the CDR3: TGTGCCAGCAGCTTAGGTGGTAGCGGGAGATTAGAGACCCAGTACTTC. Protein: CASSLGGSGRLETQYF.

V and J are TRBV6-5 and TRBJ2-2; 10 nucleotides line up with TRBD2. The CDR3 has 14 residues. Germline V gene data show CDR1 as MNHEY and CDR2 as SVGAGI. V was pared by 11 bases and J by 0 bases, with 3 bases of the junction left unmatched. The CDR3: CAATSGANTGELFF. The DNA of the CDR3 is TGTGCCGCAACTAGCGGGGCGAACACCGGGGAGCTGTTTTTT.

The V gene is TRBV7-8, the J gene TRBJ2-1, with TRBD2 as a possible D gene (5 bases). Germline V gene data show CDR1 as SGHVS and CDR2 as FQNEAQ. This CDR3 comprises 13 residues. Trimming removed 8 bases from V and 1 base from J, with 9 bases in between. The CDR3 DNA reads TGTGCCAGCGAACGGGATTCCTACAATGAGCAGTTCTTC. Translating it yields CASERDSYNEQFF.

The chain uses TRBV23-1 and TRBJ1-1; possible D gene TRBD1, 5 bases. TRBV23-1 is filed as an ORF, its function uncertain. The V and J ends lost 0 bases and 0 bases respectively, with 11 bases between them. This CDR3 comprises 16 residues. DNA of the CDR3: TGCGCCAGCAGTCAATCGGGGGGGGAAATGAACACTGAAGCTTTCTTT. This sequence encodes CASSQSGGEMNTEAFF.

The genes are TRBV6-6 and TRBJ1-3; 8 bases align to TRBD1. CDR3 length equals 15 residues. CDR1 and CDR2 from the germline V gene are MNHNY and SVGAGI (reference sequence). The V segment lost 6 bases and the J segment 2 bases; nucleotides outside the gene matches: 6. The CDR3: CASSRTGRTGNTIYF. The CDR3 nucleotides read TGTGCCAGCAGCCGGACAGGGAGAACTGGAAACACCATATATTTT.

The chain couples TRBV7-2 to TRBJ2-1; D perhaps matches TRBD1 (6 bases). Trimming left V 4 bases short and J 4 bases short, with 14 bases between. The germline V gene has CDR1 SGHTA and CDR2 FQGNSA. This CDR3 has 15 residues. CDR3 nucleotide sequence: TGTGCCAGCAGCTCCCTCAGTAGGGGGTACAATGAGCAGTTCTTC. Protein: CASSSLSRGYNEQFF.

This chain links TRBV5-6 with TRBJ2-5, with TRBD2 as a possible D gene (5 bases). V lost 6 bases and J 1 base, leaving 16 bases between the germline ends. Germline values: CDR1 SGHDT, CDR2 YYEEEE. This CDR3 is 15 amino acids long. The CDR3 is CASKPEAEAQETQYF. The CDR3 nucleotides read TGTGCCAGCAAACCAGAAGCGGAGGCCCAAGAGACCCAGTACTTC.

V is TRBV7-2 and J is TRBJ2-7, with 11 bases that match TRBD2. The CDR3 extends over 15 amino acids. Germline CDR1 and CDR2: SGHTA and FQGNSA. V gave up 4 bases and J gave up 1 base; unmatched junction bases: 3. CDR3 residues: CASSSLAGGSYEQYF. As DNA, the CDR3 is TGTGCCAGCAGCTCCCTAGCGGGAGGATCCTACGAGCAGTACTTC. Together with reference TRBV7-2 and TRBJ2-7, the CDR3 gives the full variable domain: GAGVSQSPSNKVTEKGKDVELRCDPISGHTALYWYRQSLGQGLEFLIYFQGNSAPDKSGLPSDRFSAERTGGSVSTLTIQRTQQEDSAVYLCASSSLAGGSYEQYFGPGTRLTVT.

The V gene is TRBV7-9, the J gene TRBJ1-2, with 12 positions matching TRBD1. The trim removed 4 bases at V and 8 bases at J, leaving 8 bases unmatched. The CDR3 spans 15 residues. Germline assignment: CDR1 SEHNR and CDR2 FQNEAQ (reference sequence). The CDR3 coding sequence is TGTGCCAGCAGCTCCATGGGACAGGGGGCGAGGGGCTACACCTTC. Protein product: CASSSMGQGARGYTF.

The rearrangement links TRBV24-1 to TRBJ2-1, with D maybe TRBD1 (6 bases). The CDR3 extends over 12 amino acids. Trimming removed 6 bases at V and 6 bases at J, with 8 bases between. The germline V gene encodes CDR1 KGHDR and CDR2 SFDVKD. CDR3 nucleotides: TGTGCCACCAGTCGAGGGGGCAATGAGCAGTTCTTC. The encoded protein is CATSRGGNEQFF.

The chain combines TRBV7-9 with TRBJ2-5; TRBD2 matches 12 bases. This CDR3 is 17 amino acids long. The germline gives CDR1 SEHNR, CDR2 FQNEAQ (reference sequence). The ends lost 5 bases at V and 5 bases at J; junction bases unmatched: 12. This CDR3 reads CASSKLAGGLREETQYF. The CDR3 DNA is TGTGCCAGCAGCAAACTAGCGGGAGGACTCCGGGAGGAGACCCAGTACTTC.

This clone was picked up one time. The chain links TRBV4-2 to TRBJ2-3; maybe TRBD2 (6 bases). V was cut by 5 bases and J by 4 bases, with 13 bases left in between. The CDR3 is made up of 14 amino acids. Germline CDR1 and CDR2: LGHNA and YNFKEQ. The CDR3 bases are TGTGCCAGCAGCTCCGAGCGGGTAGCAGATACGCAGTATTTT. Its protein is CASSSERVADTQYF.

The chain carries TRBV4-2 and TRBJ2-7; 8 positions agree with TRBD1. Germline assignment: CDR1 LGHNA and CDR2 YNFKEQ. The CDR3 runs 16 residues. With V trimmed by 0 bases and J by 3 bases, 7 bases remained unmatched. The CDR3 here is CASSQDLGQGIYEQYF. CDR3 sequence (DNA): TGTGCCAGCAGCCAAGATTTAGGACAGGGAATCTACGAGCAGTACTTC.

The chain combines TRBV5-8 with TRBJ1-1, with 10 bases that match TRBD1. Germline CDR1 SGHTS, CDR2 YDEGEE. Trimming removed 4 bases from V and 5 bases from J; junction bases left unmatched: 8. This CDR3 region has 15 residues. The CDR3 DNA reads TGTGCCAGCAGCCAGACAGGGGGCGTCAAAACTGAAGCTTTCTTT. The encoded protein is CASSQTGGVKTEAFF.

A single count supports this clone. The CDR3 loop reads CASTYGGPGNTEAFF. The DNA for the CDR3 is TGTGCCAGTACATACGGGGGGCCCGGAAACACTGAAGCTTTCTTT. The rearrangement uses TRBV19 and TRBJ1-1, with D tentatively TRBD1 (6 bases). CDR1 and CDR2 (germline): LNHDA, SQIVND (reference sequence). The CDR3 is made up of 15 amino acids. Trimming stripped 7 bases from V and 2 bases from J, with 17 bases between.

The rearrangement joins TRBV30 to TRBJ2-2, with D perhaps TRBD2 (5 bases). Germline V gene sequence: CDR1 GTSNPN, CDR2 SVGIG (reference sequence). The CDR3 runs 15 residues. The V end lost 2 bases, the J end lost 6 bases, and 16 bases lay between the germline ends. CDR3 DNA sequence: TGTGCCTGGAGTACTAGTTTTTTAAGCTCCGGGGAGCTGTTTTTT. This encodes CAWSTSFLSSGELFF. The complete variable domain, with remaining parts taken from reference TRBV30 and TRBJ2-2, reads SQTIHQWPATLVQPVGSPLSLECTVEGTSNPNLYWYRQAAGRGLQLLFYSVGIGQISSEVPQNLSASRPQDRQFILSSKKLLLSDSGFYLCAWSTSFLSSGELFFGEGSRLTVL.